The source of this TCR beta chain is a study of CD8 T cells in Susac syndrome. Only one count was recorded for this clonotype. Negative isolation yielded CD8+ and CD4+ T cells; FACS enriched TEMRA cells. RNA, at about 0.45 to 1 ug, was reverse transcribed with random hexamers. TCRdb re-called the immunoSEQ multiplex PCR reads with MiXCR, one entry per CDR3 protein. Of about 69,000 distinct CDR3 sequences in the sample, 90% to 95% are singletons; the top ten hold less than 0.55%. The sample was CD8+ T cells from PBMCs. This receptor was identified in a human donor with multiple sclerosis.

The CDR3 reads CACQGASGEQYF. CDR3 DNA sequence: TGTGCTTGTCAGGGGGCGTCGGGGGAGCAGTACTTC. The rearrangement joins TRBV6-1 to TRBJ2-7; TRBD1 matches 8 bases. Germline loops: CDR1 MNHNS, CDR2 SASEGT. The CDR3 runs to 12 residues.